This TCR beta chain stems from a study of T cell clonality in common variable immunodeficiency. Regarding the study as a whole: Compared with controls, CVID subjects had fewer shared TCRbeta clones. T cell subpopulation sequencing would be needed to explain CVID clonality.

This clone came up many times. Its antigen is currently unknown. Using immunoSEQ multiplex PCR, the repertoire was profiled, and TCRdb retains in-frame clones only, with some absent. The sample yields 45,000 to 55,000 clones, without any singletons. The sequence derives from a person between 18 and 70 years old in good health. Sequencing used peripheral blood mononuclear cells.

The CDR3 loop is CASSIGRAEAFF. The CDR3 DNA, read in part, is TGTGCCAGTAGTATTGGTCGGGCTGAA. This chain joins TRBV19 and TRBJ1-1, with D unclear. The read is 3 residues too short to cover the CDR3 end, so that end is filled in from the germline J gene. The CDR3 sequence is 12 residues long. The germline V gene encodes CDR1 LNHDA and CDR2 SQIVND (reference sequence). With 3 bases removed from V and 6 bases from J, the gap between germline ends came to 8 bases.